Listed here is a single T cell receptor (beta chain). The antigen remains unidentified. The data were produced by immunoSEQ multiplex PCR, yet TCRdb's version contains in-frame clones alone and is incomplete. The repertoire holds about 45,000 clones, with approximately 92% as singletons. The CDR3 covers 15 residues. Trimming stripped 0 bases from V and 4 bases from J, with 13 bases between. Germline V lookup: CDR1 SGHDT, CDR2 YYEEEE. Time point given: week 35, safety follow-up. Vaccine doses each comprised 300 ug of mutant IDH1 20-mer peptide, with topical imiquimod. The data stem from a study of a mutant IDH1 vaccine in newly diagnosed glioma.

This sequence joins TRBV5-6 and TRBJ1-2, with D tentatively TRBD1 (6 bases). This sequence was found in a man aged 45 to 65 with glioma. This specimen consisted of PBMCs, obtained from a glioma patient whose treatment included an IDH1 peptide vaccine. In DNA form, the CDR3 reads TGTGCCAGCAGCTTGGGCGGAGGAGGGGGCTATGGCTACACCTTC. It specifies CASSLGGGGGYGYTF.